This T cell receptor (beta chain) was profiled in a study of CXCR3-negative and CXCR3-positive naive CD8 T cells. Study in general: Collectively, the libraries yielded roughly 140 million TRB reads in total, at about 1.5 +/- 0.3 million per library.

About this clonotype: Its matching antigen is unknown.

Study-level points and caveats: Naive CXCR3-positive cells had TRB CDR3s more hydrophobic than those of CXCR3-negative naive cells. Cryopreservation partially lowered CXCR3 expression, so most assays used fresh PBMCs.

The method, 5' RACE with UMI labels, was used to prepare the TRB cDNA libraries. TCRdb reanalyzed the 5' RACE reads, giving one entry per CDR3 protein sequence and no DNA. The clone table shows about 110,000 distinct CDR3 sequences, with the ten largest holding 0.38%. This TCR derives from a human donor in good health. Some clones in this sample may be carry-over from other donors' samples. The source material was naive CXCR3+ CD8+ T cells from blood. Subset denoted: CD45RO-CCR7+CD27+CD95- naive CD8+ T cells expressing CXCR3 (TNR3+).

This CDR3 reads CASPKGLAETQYF. The chain is built from TRBV23-1 and TRBJ2-5; TCRdb's D call of TRBD2 is untestable without DNA. TRBV23-1 is classed as an ORF, of uncertain function. The CDR3 is made up of 13 amino acids.